The 23 T cell receptor beta chains below were found in one sample sequenced in a study of post-analysis software for immune sequencing data. Study results and caveats: In patients, five or six TRBV segments were more frequent than in controls, with TRBV5-6, TRBV5-1 and TRBV20-1 among them.

The antigens of these receptors remain unknown. Unique molecular identifiers featured in each of the TCR beta cDNA libraries. TCRdb reprocessed the PCR reads with MiXCR, giving one entry per CDR3 protein. The sample has 600,000 to 750,000 distinct CDR3 sequences; 55% to 70% are singletons. The sample comprised blood. The receptors derive from a girl aged 2 to 10 with multiple sclerosis.

This clonotype showed up just a few times. This sequence joins TRBV7-9 and TRBJ2-5; tentatively, D is TRBD1 (6 bases). Trimming shortened V by 5 bases and J by 1 base, and 8 bases separated the two germline ends. The CDR3 has 13 residues. Per the germline V gene, CDR1 is SEHNR and CDR2 is FQNEAQ (reference sequence). The CDR3 sequence: CASSRDIQETQYF. The CDR3 nucleotides are TGTGCCAGCAGCCGGGACATCCAAGAGACCCAGTACTTC.

The chain couples TRBV10-3 to TRBJ2-3, with 9 bases aligning to TRBD1. The CDR3 has 14 amino acids. The trim removed 8 bases at V and 5 bases at J, leaving 8 bases unmatched. In germline, CDR1 is ENHRY, CDR2 SYGVKD. The CDR3 sequence: CAIAGTGREDTQYF. In DNA form, the CDR3 reads TGTGCCATCGCCGGGACAGGGCGTGAAGATACGCAGTATTTT.

V is TRBV11-2 and J is TRBJ2-3, with a possible D match to TRBD2 (5 bases). The V end lost 6 bases, the J end lost 0 bases, and 13 bases lay between the germline ends. This CDR3 region has 15 residues. Germline V gives CDR1 SGHAT, CDR2 FQNNGV. The CDR3: CASSFSRGSTDTQYF. The CDR3, as DNA: TGTGCCAGCAGTTTTAGCCGGGGTAGCACAGATACGCAGTATTTT.

In its sample, this clonotype was seen once. The chain employs TRBV7-9 and TRBJ2-3; 8 bases are a match to TRBD1. V lost 6 bases to trimming and J lost 6 bases; unmatched junction nucleotides: 8. The CDR3 loop spans 14 amino acids. The germline V gene encodes CDR1 SEHNR and CDR2 FQNEAQ (reference sequence). The CDR3 sequence is CASRTSRGHDTQYF. The CDR3 DNA follows: TGTGCCAGCAGAACGTCCAGGGGGCACGATACGCAGTATTTT.

The chain combines TRBV29-1 with TRBJ2-3; D perhaps matches TRBD2 (5 bases). The CDR3 has 14 amino acids. CDR1 is SQVTM and CDR2 is ANQGSEA in the germline V gene. Trimming took 8 bases from V and 5 from J, leaving 20 bases between them. CDR3 amino acids: CSPLLGETGDTQYF. Written as DNA, the CDR3 is TGCAGCCCCCTACTAGGAGAGACTGGAGATACGCAGTATTTT.

V usage is TRBV29-1 and J usage is TRBJ2-5; possible D gene TRBD2, 6 bases. From germline, CDR1 is SQVTM and CDR2 ANQGSEA. The CDR3 spans 13 residues. V was shortened by 4 bases and J by 5 bases, with 14 bases between the two germline ends. This CDR3 is CSVVGGVGETQYF. CDR3 DNA: TGCAGCGTTGTTGGCGGGGTAGGGGAGACCCAGTACTTC.

This clonotype has just one count. One end of the junction is discordant with germline, which a read error may explain. V and J are TRBV7-9 and TRBJ1-1; tentative D call: TRBD1 (5 bases). This CDR3 has 18 residues. Per germline, CDR1 SEHNR and CDR2 FQNEAQ (reference sequence). CDR3 region: CASSLAKLTGQKNTEAFF. The CDR3 DNA reads as TGTGCCAGCAGTTTAGCGAAACTCACGGGGCAGAAGAACACTGAAGCTTTCTTT.

This chain uses TRBV20-1 with TRBJ2-1; D gene ambiguous. V was pared by 0 bases and J by 7 bases, with 22 bases between. The germline V gene encodes CDR1 DFQATT and CDR2 SNEGSKA (reference sequence). CDR3 length: 17 amino acids. CDR3 in amino acids: CSARDRDVGLSANEQFF. DNA of the CDR3: TGCAGTGCTAGAGATAGAGACGTCGGCCTGTCGGCTAATGAGCAGTTCTTC.

This chain connects TRBV29-1 to TRBJ2-1; 8 bases fit TRBD2. V was pared by 6 bases and J by 9 bases, with 10 bases of the junction left unmatched. The CDR3 contains 13 residues. Germline V gene lookup returns CDR1 SQVTM and CDR2 ANQGSEA. DNA of the CDR3: TGCAGCGTAGTTCCGGGACTAGTTGTTGAGCAGTTCTTC. Protein product: CSVVPGLVVEQFF.

The sample holds one count of this clonotype. The chain employs TRBV12-3 or TRBV12-4 and TRBJ2-5; D may be TRBD2 (6 bases). The CDR3 runs to 13 residues. Trimming took 7 bases from V and 5 from J, leaving 14 bases between them. The CDR3 sequence is CASMRGWPETQYF. DNA of the CDR3: TGTGCCAGCATGCGGGGATGGCCGGAGACCCAGTACTTC.

This clonotype was picked up a small number of times. The V call is TRBV6-2 or TRBV6-3, the J call TRBJ2-1, with D perhaps assigned TRBD1 or TRBD2 (5 bases each). The CDR3 covers 15 residues. V shed 0 bases and J shed 7 bases, with 13 bases lying between them. Per the germline V gene, CDR1 is MNHEY and CDR2 is SVGEGT. CDR3 sequence reads: CASSYSGTGGNEQFF. The CDR3 DNA follows: TGTGCCAGCAGTTACTCCGGGACGGGTGGGAATGAGCAGTTCTTC.

The V gene is TRBV29-1, the J gene TRBJ2-5; TRBD2 matches 11 bases. In germline, CDR1 is SQVTM, CDR2 ANQGSEA. With V trimmed by 1 base and J by 2 bases, 12 bases remained unmatched. The CDR3 consists of 18 residues. The CDR3: CSVEVRWALAGGQETQYF. The CDR3 DNA reads as TGCAGCGTTGAAGTACGGTGGGCTCTAGCGGGGGGTCAAGAGACCCAGTACTTC.

The chain links TRBV12-3 or TRBV12-4 to TRBJ2-4; no reliable D call. V was pared by 6 bases and J by 13 bases, with 13 bases between. This CDR3 region has 11 residues. The CDR3 spells CASSPGLTQYF. Here the CDR3 DNA reads TGTGCCAGCAGCCCGGGCTTAACCCAGTACTTC.

The chain is built from TRBV21-1 and TRBJ2-7; no DNA check was done on the table's D call, TRBD2. TRBV21-1 is tagged as a pseudogene. This CDR3 comprises 14 residues. The CDR3 region has the DNA TGTGCCAGCAGCAAAGGGAGGGTTCTGGACGAGCAGTACTTC. Its protein product is CASSKGRVLDEQYF.

The chain recombines TRBV3-1 with TRBJ2-1; D is unclear. The V gene lost 3 bases and the J gene lost 8 bases, with 14 bases spanning the gap. CDR1 and CDR2 from the germline V gene are LGHDT and YNNKEL (reference sequence). CDR3 length equals 14 residues. The CDR3 loop reads CASSQRIASHEQFF. Here the CDR3 DNA reads TGTGCCAGCAGCCAGAGGATAGCTAGTCATGAGCAGTTCTTC.

The chain links TRBV14 to TRBJ2-1; tentative D call: TRBD1 (6 bases). The length of the CDR3 is 15 residues. The germline V and J ends were trimmed by 5 bases and 0 bases, with 11 bases remaining between them. In germline, CDR1 is SGHDN, CDR2 FVKESK. The CDR3 loop reads CASSSDRRSYNEQFF. The DNA of the CDR3 is TGTGCCAGCAGCTCGGACAGACGCTCCTACAATGAGCAGTTCTTC.

J is TRBJ2-7 and V is TRBV6-2 or TRBV6-3; the D is unclear. This CDR3 contains 16 residues. Deletions cut 0 bases from V and 6 bases from J, with 18 bases between. CDR1 and CDR2 (germline): MNHEY, SVGEGT. The chain's CDR3 is CASSYSAVNLSGEQYF. In nucleotides, the CDR3 is TGTGCCAGCAGTTACTCCGCGGTAAATTTATCGGGCGAGCAGTACTTC.

This chain uses TRBV6-1 with TRBJ2-7; maybe TRBD1 (5 bases). This CDR3 is built from 14 residues. Trimming removed 5 bases at V and 4 bases at J, with 15 bases between. Germline V lookup: CDR1 MNHNS, CDR2 SASEGT. The CDR3 bases are TGTGCCAGCAGTACTGGACACGGGTTTTACGAGCAGTACTTC. It codes for CASSTGHGFYEQYF.

Concerning this clonotype itself: A read error may produce the germline difference seen at one junction end. The chain is built from TRBV20-1 and TRBJ1-1, with a tentative D call TRBD1 (5 bases). The germline V gene encodes CDR1 DFQATT and CDR2 SNEGSKA (reference sequence). The CDR3 extends over 14 amino acids. CDR3 sequence: CRAARQLLNTEAFF. DNA for the CDR3: TGCCGTGCTGCCCGACAGTTGTTGAACACTGAAGCTTTCTTT.

The chain links TRBV20-1 to TRBJ2-3; TRBD2 agrees at 8 bases. Germline V lookup: CDR1 DFQATT, CDR2 SNEGSKA (reference sequence). The CDR3 length is 16 residues. The ends lost 6 bases at V and 2 bases at J; junction bases unmatched: 13. The CDR3 DNA sequence: TGCAGTGCCTCCCGAGGGGCGGGGGGCCACACAGATACGCAGTATTTT. This sequence encodes CSASRGAGGHTDTQYF.

This clonotype showed up just once. The chain links TRBV5-1 to TRBJ2-1; 11 bases fit TRBD2. Germline CDR1 SGHRS, CDR2 YFSETQ. The CDR3 sequence is 14 residues long. Trimming at V came to 3 bases and at J to 9 bases, leaving 5 bases not matched to a gene. The CDR3 DNA follows: TGCGCCAGCAGCTACGGACTAGCGGGTATTGAGCAGTTCTTC. Its protein product is CASSYGLAGIEQFF. Full variable domain (missing parts from reference TRBV5-1 and TRBJ2-1): KAGVTQTPRYLIKTRGQQVTLSCSPISGHRSVSWYQQTPGQGLQFLFEYFSETQRNKGNFPGRFSGRQFSNSRSEMNVSTLELGDSALYLCASSYGLAGIEQFFGPGTRLTVL.

This clonotype has just a few counts. This chain joins TRBV7-8 and TRBJ2-5; perhaps D is TRBD1 or TRBD2 (5 bases each). V shed 0 bases and J shed 5 bases, with 13 bases lying between them. Germline V gene data show CDR1 as SGHVS and CDR2 as FQNEAQ. The CDR3 runs to 15 residues. In DNA form, the CDR3 reads TGTGCCAGCAGCTTAGCGGGACCCTCCTCGGAGACCCAGTACTTC. Amino acid sequence: CASSLAGPSSETQYF.

V is TRBV6-1 and J is TRBJ2-3, with 7 bases fitting TRBD1. The J segment lost 3 bases and the V segment lost 7 bases, leaving 4 bases of the junction unmatched. The V gene's germline CDR1 is MNHNS and CDR2 SASEGT. The CDR3 extends over 13 amino acids. CDR3 DNA sequence: TGTGCCAGCAACGACAGGGAGACAGATACGCAGTATTTT. Residues: CASNDRETDTQYF.